This entry features one T cell receptor (beta chain) sequence. This clonotype was counted a few times. Its antigen target is currently unknown. No base quality information exists; no much larger clone differs at one position. Unmatched junction bases come to 11, with V trimmed by 4 bases and J by 3 bases. Taken from the germline V gene, the CDR1 and CDR2 loops are SGHRS and YFSETQ. From the cysteine through the phenylalanine, the CDR3 covers 16 amino acids. Only CDR3 DNA remains: 48 bases, in frame from the first base. The record originates from a study of response to subunit inactivated influenza vaccine (dated by TCRdb to the late 2010s). Study-level background: To follow how T cells responded to a trivalent subunit inactivated influenza vaccine, the researchers relied on deep quantitative profiling of the T cell receptor repertoire.

What the research found in general, with its limitations: The authors suggested that each seasonal influenza vaccination may recruit only a limited number of new T cells.

Libraries were prepared through RT-PCR. Reads for this sample came from an Illumina HiSeq 2500. The public reads were run again by TCRdb, first through fastp at Q25 and then through MiXCR, and only productive beta chains were kept. Records with the same CDR3 protein are collapsed into one entry carrying the most frequent genes and DNA. The sample includes about 650,000 distinct CDR3 sequences, with 14% observed a single time. 7.5% to 9% of the sample is held by the ten biggest clonotypes. The sequencing used PBMCs from blood, collected roughly 15 days before vaccination. This clonotype was obtained from a man aged 50 to 59 who received an inactivated influenza vaccine. Donor details come from another sample of the same person, matched by shared clones. The V and J segments used are TRBV5-1 and TRBJ2-7, with 9 central nucleotides matching TRBD1. The DNA sequence is TGCGCCAGCAGCAATAAGGACAGGGGCAACCTCTACGAGCAGTACTTC. Translation gives CASSNKDRGNLYEQYF.